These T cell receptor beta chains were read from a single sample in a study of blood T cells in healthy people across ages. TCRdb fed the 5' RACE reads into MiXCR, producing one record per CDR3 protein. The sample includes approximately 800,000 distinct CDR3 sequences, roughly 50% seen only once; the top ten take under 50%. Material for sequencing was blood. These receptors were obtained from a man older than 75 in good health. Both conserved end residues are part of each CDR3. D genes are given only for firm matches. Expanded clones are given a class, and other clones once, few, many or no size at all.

CDR3 DNA: TGTGCCAGCAGTCGAGCCGGGACAGACTACAATGAGCAGTTCTTC
CDR3 protein: CASSRAGTDYNEQFF
V gene: TRBV6-5
D gene: TRBD1
J gene: TRBJ2-1
clone size: -

CDR3 DNA: TGTGCCAGTAGCCAAGAATGGCGGCAAGAGACCCAGTACTTC
CDR3 protein: CASSQEWRQETQYF
V gene: TRBV3-1
D gene: -
J gene: TRBJ2-5
clone size: -

CDR3 DNA: TGCAGTGCTAGAGTGTGGGGGGGGACAGATACGCAGTATTTT
CDR3 protein: CSARVWGGTDTQYF
V gene: TRBV20-1
D gene: TRBD2
J gene: TRBJ2-3
clone size: -

CDR3 DNA: TGTGCCAGCAGCTTGGGAGGGGTTGAAGAGACCCAGTACTTC
CDR3 protein: CASSLGGVEETQYF
V gene: TRBV5-4
D gene: -
J gene: TRBJ2-5
clone size: -

CDR3 DNA: TGTGCCACCAGTGACCCGGCCAGCTTCCATACGCAGTATTTT
CDR3 protein: CATSDPASFHTQYF
V gene: TRBV24-1
D gene: -
J gene: TRBJ2-3
clone size: -

CDR3 DNA: TGTGCCAGCAGTTTAGGGACTAGCGGTCCCCAGACCCAGTACTTC
CDR3 protein: CASSLGTSGPQTQYF
V gene: TRBV27
D gene: TRBD2
J gene: TRBJ2-5
clone size: -

CDR3 DNA: TGTGCCAGCAGCTCCGCGGACAGGGTTAAGCGTGAGCAGTTCTTC
CDR3 protein: CASSSADRVKREQFF
V gene: TRBV2
D gene: TRBD1
J gene: TRBJ2-1
clone size: -

CDR3 DNA: TGTGCCACCAAGAGAGGATACAATGAGCAGTTCTTC
CDR3 protein: CATKRGYNEQFF
V gene: TRBV27
D gene: -
J gene: TRBJ2-1
clone size: few

CDR3 DNA: TGTGCCAGCAACCGAACAGGGGCGCTGGGTAATTCACCCCTCCACTTT
CDR3 protein: CASNRTGALGNSPLHF
V gene: TRBV3-1
D gene: TRBD1
J gene: TRBJ1-6
clone size: -

CDR3 DNA: TGTGCCACGTGGCTAGCGGGAGCCCTATTAGCCAAAAACATTCAGTACTTC
CDR3 protein: CATWLAGALLAKNIQYF
V gene: TRBV9
D gene: TRBD2
J gene: TRBJ2-4
clone size: few